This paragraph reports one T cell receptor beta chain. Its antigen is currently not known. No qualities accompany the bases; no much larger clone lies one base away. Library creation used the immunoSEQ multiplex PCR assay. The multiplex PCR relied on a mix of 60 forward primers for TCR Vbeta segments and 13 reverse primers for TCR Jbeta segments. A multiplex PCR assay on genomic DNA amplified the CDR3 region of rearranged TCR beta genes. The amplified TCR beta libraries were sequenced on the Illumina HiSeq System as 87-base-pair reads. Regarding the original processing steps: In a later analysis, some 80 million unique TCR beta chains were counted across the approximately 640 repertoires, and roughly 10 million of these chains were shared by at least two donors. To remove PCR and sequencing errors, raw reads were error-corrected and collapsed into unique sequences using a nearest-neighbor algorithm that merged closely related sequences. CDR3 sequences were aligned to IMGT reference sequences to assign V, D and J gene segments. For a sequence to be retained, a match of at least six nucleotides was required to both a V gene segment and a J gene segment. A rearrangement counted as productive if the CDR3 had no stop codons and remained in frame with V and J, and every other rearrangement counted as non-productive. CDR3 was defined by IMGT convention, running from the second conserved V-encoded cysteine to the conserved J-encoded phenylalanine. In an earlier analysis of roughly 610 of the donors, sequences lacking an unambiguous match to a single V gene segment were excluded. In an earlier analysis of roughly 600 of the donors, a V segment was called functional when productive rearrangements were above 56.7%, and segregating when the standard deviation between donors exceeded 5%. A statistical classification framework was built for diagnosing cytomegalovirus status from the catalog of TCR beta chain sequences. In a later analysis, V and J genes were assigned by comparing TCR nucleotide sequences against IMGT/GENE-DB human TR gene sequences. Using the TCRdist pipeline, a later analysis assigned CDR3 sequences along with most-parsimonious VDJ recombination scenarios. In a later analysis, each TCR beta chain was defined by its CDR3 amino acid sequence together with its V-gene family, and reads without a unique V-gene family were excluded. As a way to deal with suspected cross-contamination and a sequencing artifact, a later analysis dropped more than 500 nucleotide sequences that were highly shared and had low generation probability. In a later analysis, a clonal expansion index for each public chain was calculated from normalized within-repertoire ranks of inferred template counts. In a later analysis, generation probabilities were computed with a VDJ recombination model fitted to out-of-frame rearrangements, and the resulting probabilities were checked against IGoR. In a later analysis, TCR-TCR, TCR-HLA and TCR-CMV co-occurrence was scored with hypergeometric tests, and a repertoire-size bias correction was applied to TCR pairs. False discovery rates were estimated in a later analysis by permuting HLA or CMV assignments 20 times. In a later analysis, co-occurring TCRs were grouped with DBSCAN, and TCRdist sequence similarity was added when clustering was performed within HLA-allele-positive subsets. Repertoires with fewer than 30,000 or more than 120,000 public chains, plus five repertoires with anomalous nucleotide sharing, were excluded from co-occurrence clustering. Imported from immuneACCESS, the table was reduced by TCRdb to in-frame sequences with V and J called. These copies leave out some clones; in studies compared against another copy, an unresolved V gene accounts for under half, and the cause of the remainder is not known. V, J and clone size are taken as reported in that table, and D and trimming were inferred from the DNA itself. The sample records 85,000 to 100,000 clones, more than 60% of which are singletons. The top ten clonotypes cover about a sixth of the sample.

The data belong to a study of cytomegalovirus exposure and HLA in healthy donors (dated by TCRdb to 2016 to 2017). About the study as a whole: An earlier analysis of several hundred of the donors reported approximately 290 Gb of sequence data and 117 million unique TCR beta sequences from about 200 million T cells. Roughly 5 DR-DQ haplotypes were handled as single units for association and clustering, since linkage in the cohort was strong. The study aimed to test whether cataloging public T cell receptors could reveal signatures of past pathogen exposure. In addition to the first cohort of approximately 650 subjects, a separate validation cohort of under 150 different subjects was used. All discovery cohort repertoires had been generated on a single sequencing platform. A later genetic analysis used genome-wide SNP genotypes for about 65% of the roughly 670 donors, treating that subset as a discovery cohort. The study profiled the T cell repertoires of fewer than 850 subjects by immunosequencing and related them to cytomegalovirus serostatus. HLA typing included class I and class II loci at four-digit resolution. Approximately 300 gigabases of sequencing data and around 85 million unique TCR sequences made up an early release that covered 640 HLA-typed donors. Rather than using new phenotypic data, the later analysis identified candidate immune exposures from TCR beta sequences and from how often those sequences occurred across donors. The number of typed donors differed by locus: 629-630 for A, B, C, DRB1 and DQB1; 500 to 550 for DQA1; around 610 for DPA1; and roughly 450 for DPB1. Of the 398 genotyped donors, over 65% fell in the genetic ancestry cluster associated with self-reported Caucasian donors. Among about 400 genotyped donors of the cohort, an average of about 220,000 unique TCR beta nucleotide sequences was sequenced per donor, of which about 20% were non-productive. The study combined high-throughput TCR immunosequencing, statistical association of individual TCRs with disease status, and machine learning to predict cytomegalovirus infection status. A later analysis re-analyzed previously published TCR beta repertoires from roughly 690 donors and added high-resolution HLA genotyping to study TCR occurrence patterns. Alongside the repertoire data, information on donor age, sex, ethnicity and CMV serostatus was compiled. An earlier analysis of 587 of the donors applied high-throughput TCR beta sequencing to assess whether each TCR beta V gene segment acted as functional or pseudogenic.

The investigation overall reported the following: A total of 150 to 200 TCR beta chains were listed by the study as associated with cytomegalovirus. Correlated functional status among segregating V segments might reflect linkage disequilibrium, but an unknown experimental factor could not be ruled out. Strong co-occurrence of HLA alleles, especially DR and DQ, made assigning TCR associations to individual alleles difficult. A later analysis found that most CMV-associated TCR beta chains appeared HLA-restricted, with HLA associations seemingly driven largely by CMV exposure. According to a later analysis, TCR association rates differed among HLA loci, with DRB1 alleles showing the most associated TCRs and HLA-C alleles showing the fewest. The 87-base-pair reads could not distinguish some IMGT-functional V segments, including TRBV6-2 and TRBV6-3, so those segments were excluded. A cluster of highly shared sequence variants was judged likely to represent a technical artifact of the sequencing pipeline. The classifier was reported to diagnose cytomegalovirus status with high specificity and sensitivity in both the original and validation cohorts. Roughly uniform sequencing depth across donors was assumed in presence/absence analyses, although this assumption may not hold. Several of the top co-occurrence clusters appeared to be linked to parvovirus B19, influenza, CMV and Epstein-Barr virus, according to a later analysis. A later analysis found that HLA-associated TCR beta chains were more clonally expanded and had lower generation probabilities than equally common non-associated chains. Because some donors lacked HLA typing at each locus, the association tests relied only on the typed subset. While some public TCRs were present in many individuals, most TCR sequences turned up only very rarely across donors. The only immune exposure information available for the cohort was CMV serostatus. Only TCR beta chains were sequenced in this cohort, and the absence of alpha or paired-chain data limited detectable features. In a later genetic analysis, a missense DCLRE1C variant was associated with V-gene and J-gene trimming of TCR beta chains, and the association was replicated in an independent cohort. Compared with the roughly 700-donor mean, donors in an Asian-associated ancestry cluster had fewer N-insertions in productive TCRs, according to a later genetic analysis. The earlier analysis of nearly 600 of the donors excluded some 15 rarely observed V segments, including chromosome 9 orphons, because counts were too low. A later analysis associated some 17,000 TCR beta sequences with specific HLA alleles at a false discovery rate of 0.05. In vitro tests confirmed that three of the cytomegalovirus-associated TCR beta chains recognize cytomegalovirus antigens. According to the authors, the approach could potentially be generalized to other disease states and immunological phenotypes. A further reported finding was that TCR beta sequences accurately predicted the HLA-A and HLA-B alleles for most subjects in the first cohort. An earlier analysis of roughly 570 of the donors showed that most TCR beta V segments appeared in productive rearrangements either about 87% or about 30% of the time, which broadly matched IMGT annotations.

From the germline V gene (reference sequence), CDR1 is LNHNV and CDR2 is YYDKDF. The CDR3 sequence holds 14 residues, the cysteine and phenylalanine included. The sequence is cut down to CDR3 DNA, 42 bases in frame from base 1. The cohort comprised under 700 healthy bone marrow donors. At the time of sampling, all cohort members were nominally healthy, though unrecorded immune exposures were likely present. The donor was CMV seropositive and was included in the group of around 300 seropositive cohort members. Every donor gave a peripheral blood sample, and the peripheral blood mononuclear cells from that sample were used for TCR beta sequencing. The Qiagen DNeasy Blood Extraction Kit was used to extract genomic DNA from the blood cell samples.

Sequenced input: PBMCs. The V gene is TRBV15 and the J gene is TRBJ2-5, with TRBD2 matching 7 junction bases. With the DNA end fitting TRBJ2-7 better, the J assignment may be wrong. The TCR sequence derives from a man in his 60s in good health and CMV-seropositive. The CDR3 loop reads CATKGGLVGYEQYF. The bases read TGTGCCACCAAGGGAGGACTAGTCGGTTACGAGCAGTACTTC.